This T cell receptor beta chain was identified during a study of T cell responses to AZD1222 COVID-19 vaccine. Study-level results: In all cases, repertoires were sampled only after the peak T cell response. Breadth and depth of Spike-specific TCRs rose after two AZD1222 doses.

The repertoire was sequenced with immunoSEQ multiplex PCR; TCRdb's copy has only in-frame clones and lacks some. The sample lists 66,000 or so clones, 79% occurring once. The CDR3 totals 14 residues. V lost 2 bases and J lost 5, with 13 bases in between. The germline CDR1 and CDR2 sequences are MNHNS and SASEGT. In the case of this clone: Its cognate antigen is unknown.

The source material was peripheral blood, sampled on day 0 of MenACWY control vaccination. The rearrangement uses TRBV6-1 and TRBJ2-7; weak D call: TRBD2 (5 bases). The receptor was isolated from an adult in good health. The CDR3 DNA reads TGTGCCAGCAGTGAAATACGGGATTCGAACGAGCAGTACTTC. Its protein product is CASSEIRDSNEQYF.